Listed here are 4 T cell receptor beta chains from one sample, sequenced in a study of blood T cell repertoires in COVID-19. Some clones are missing from TCRdb's copy, which holds only in-frame ones; the method was immunoSEQ multiplex PCR. This table has around 94,000 clones, less than 90% appearing once. The sample consisted of peripheral blood. These receptors were taken from an elderly man with acute or convalescent COVID-19.

There are a few counts of this clone. The chain uses TRBV27 and TRBJ2-7, with 7 bases fitting TRBD1. The CDR3 is 14 amino acids. Germline CDR1 reads MNHEY; CDR2 reads SMNVEV (reference sequence). The junction had 7 bases not matched to a gene; V was cut back by 5 bases and J by 3 bases. The CDR3 DNA reads as TGTGCCAGCAGTCCGCTAGACAGGGTCTACGAGCAGTACTTC. Translating gives CASSPLDRVYEQYF.

V usage is TRBV24-1 and J usage is TRBJ2-3, with 9 positions matching TRBD2. Trimming took 1 base from V and 6 from J; bases not matched to a gene: 4. This CDR3 contains 15 residues. CDR1 and CDR2 (germline): KGHDR, SFDVKD. In DNA, the CDR3 is TGTGCCACCAGTGATTTCCGGACTAGCGTCGATACGCAGTATTTT. Translated: CATSDFRTSVDTQYF.

The chain carries TRBV7-2 and TRBJ2-7, with D possibly matching TRBD2 (5 bases). With 0 bases removed from V and 0 bases from J, the gap between germline ends came to 18 bases. CDR1 is SGHTA, CDR2 FQGNSA, per germline. CDR3 length: 18 residues. DNA of the CDR3: TGTGCCAGCAGCTTAGCCTTTGGCGAGCGGAGGAGCTCCTACGAGCAGTACTTC. Its translation is CASSLAFGERRSSYEQYF.

The J gene is TRBJ1-5, the V gene TRBV6-2 or TRBV6-3; 7 bases map to TRBD1. Germline V CDR1 and CDR2: MNHEY, SVGEGT. The CDR3 is made up of 18 amino acids. Trimming at V came to 1 base and at J to 1 base, leaving 10 bases not matched to a gene. The CDR3 sequence: CASSYLAGGVSSNQPQHF. The CDR3 DNA reads as TGTGCCAGCAGTTACTTGGCAGGGGGAGTCTCAAGCAATCAGCCCCAGCATTTT.